The 26 T cell receptor beta chains given below trace back to one sample, sequenced in a study of T cells expressing NK-cell markers. One entry per CDR3 protein, without DNA, is what TCRdb gives after re-calling the 5' RACE reads. This table lists about 410,000 distinct CDR3 sequences. Material: blood T cells: a sorted CD56 or NKG2C T cell subset, CD4+ or CD8+ T cells, or bulk PBMC T cells (not recorded which). The source is a woman between 45 and 60 years old in good health.

This chain joins TRBV27 and TRBJ2-6; TCRdb names TRBD2, which stays unverified in the absence of DNA. The CDR3 consists of 17 residues. Germline CDR1 reads MNHEY; CDR2 reads SMNVEV (reference sequence). The CDR3 sequence is CASSALAGVSGANVLTF.

The chain has TRBV10-1 and TRBJ2-7; the TCRdb D gene call, TRBD1, has no DNA to confirm it. Per germline, CDR1 WNHNN and CDR2 SYGVQD (reference sequence). CDR3 length: 16 residues. The CDR3 region is CASSESGGRGAYEQYF.

The genes are TRBV20-1 and TRBJ2-7; the D call of TRBD2 rests on TCRdb alone, since no DNA is present to check it. The CDR3 totals 15 residues. Germline loops: CDR1 DFQATT, CDR2 SNEGSKA (reference sequence). CDR3 region: CSARDSRGTTHEQYF.

The V gene is TRBV24-1, the J gene TRBJ2-3; as DNA is missing, the TRBD2 call by TCRdb cannot be tested. The CDR3 is 15 amino acids. Germline CDR1 reads KGHDR; CDR2 reads SFDVKD. The CDR3 spells CAIGSWGESTDTQYF.

The chain links TRBV5-1 to TRBJ2-3; the TCRdb D gene call, TRBD1, has no DNA to confirm it. There are 19 residues in the CDR3. Germline V lookup: CDR1 SGHRS, CDR2 YFSETQ. The chain's CDR3 is CASSRLGESRGNSTDTQYF.

The rearrangement links TRBV5-1 to TRBJ2-1. The length of the CDR3 is 14 residues. In germline, CDR1 is SGHRS, CDR2 YFSETQ. CDR3 sequence: CASSLPAGMNEQFF.

Here the CDR3 reads CATTGPSGPYNEQFF. The rearrangement joins TRBV15 to TRBJ2-1; TCRdb returns TRBD2, unconfirmable since there is no DNA. The CDR3 has 15 amino acids. Germline-derived CDR1 and CDR2 are LNHNV and YYDKDF (reference sequence).

The chain employs TRBV11-2 and TRBJ2-5; TCRdb returns TRBD1, unconfirmable since there is no DNA. This CDR3 has 14 amino acids. CDR1 SGHAT and CDR2 FQNNGV come from the germline V gene. CDR3 sequence reads: CASSLRDGAGTQYF.

CDR3 sequence reads: CASRGTFYEQYF. The J gene is TRBJ2-7, the V gene TRBV27; the D call of TRBD2 rests on TCRdb alone, since no DNA is present to check it. The CDR3 extends over 12 amino acids. The V gene's germline CDR1 is MNHEY and CDR2 SMNVEV (reference sequence).

V gene TRBV11-2 combines with J gene TRBJ2-5; lacking DNA, the TRBD2 call made by TCRdb goes unchecked. CDR1 and CDR2 from the germline V gene are SGHAT and FQNNGV. This CDR3 comprises 16 residues. The CDR3 here is CASSEAGTSLEETQYF.

This chain connects TRBV5-1 to TRBJ1-6. Germline CDR1 SGHRS, CDR2 YFSETQ. The CDR3 totals 17 residues. The CDR3 loop reads CAIRSQVPSSYNSPLHF.

The chain is built from TRBV29-1 and TRBJ1-2; as DNA is missing, the TRBD1 call by TCRdb cannot be tested. The CDR3 extends over 14 amino acids. In germline, CDR1 is SQVTM, CDR2 ANQGSEA. The CDR3 loop is CSVEWLAGAYGYTF. Full variable domain (outside the CDR3, taken from reference TRBV29-1 and TRBJ1-2): SAVISQKPSRDICQRGTSLTIQCQVDSQVTMMFWYRQQPGQSLTLIATANQGSEATYESGFVIDKFPISRPNLTFSTLTVSNMSPEDSSIYLCSVEWLAGAYGYTFGSGTRLTVV.

The chain combines TRBV4-1 with TRBJ2-1. Per the germline V gene, CDR1 is MGHRA and CDR2 is YSYEKL. The CDR3 runs 12 residues. The CDR3 here is CASSHIVGEQFF.

The chain carries TRBV5-8 and TRBJ2-6. Germline V CDR1 and CDR2: SGHTS, YDEGEE. The CDR3 sequence is 15 residues long. CDR3 in amino acids: CASSTDIAGANVLTF.

The rearrangement uses TRBV20-1 and TRBJ2-3; TCRdb outputs TRBD2, but without DNA this stays unchecked. The germline V gene has CDR1 DFQATT and CDR2 SNEGSKA (reference sequence). The CDR3 has 15 residues. This CDR3 reads CSARNSGRPGGTQYF.

The chain joins TRBV12-3 or TRBV12-4 to TRBJ1-2. The CDR3 runs to 18 residues. CDR3 region: CASSPTLRLRPDNYGYTF.

The chain links TRBV10-3 to TRBJ2-1; TCRdb reports TRBD2, a call that lacks DNA to check it against. Germline CDR1 ENHRY, CDR2 SYGVKD. The CDR3 is made up of 16 amino acids. The CDR3 here is CAISERGGRGLGEQFF.

This rearrangement joins TRBV11-2 to TRBJ2-5; lacking DNA, the TRBD2 call made by TCRdb goes unchecked. The CDR3 totals 17 residues. Germline V CDR1 and CDR2: SGHAT, FQNNGV. CDR3 region: CASSLVPSTSPQETQYF.

V and J are TRBV7-9 and TRBJ2-5; TCRdb's D call of TRBD1 is untestable without DNA. Germline assignment: CDR1 SEHNR and CDR2 FQNEAQ (reference sequence). CDR3 size: 15 residues. CDR3 protein: CAGTWDRAREETQYF.

The chain has TRBV4-2 and TRBJ2-3. Germline V gene data show CDR1 as LGHNA and CDR2 as YNFKEQ. There are 13 residues in the CDR3. The CDR3 sequence: CASSPYIAYTQYF.

V is TRBV5-1 and J is TRBJ2-7. Germline CDR1 is SGHRS and CDR2 is YFSETQ. This CDR3 has 15 residues. Here the CDR3 reads CASSLEDPPTYEQYF.

The chain carries TRBV7-2 and TRBJ2-1; TCRdb designates TRBD1, a call that cannot be tested without DNA. Germline V gene sequence: CDR1 SGHTA, CDR2 FQGNSA. The CDR3 extends over 16 amino acids. CDR3 amino acids: CASSSTGTQIYNEQFF. Based on the CDR3 plus reference TRBV7-2 and TRBJ2-1, the full variable domain is GAGVSQSPSNKVTEKGKDVELRCDPISGHTALYWYRQSLGQGLEFLIYFQGNSAPDKSGLPSDRFSAERTGGSVSTLTIQRTQQEDSAVYLCASSSTGTQIYNEQFFGPGTRLTVL.

This rearrangement joins TRBV5-1 to TRBJ2-1; TCRdb proposes TRBD2, but this gene call is untestable without DNA. The CDR3 has 15 residues. The germline V gene has CDR1 SGHRS and CDR2 YFSETQ. CDR3 in amino acids: CASSLEPSGENEQFF. The full variable domain, rest sourced from reference TRBV5-1 and TRBJ2-1, is KAGVTQTPRYLIKTRGQQVTLSCSPISGHRSVSWYQQTPGQGLQFLFEYFSETQRNKGNFPGRFSGRQFSNSRSEMNVSTLELGDSALYLCASSLEPSGENEQFFGPGTRLTVL.

This chain uses TRBV29-1 with TRBJ1-2. Germline V gene lookup returns CDR1 SQVTM and CDR2 ANQGSEA. The CDR3 consists of 11 residues. CDR3 loop: CSVVQSYGYTF.

The chain uses TRBV5-6 and TRBJ2-5. CDR3 length equals 15 residues. In germline, CDR1 is SGHDT, CDR2 YYEEEE. The CDR3 loop is CASSSARVYRETQYF.

This sequence joins TRBV5-5 and TRBJ2-3; the TCRdb call, TRBD2, lacks DNA for checking. The CDR3 runs 14 residues. The germline CDR1 and CDR2 sequences are SGHKS and YYEKEE (reference sequence). CDR3 amino acids: CASSPAVLAGVRYF. The complete variable domain, with remaining parts taken from reference TRBV5-5 and TRBJ2-3, reads DAGVTQSPTHLIKTRGQQVTLRCSPISGHKSVSWYQQVLGQGPQFIFQYYEKEERGRGNFPDRFSARQFPNYSSELNVNALLLGDSALYLCASSPAVLAGVRYFGPGTRLTVL.